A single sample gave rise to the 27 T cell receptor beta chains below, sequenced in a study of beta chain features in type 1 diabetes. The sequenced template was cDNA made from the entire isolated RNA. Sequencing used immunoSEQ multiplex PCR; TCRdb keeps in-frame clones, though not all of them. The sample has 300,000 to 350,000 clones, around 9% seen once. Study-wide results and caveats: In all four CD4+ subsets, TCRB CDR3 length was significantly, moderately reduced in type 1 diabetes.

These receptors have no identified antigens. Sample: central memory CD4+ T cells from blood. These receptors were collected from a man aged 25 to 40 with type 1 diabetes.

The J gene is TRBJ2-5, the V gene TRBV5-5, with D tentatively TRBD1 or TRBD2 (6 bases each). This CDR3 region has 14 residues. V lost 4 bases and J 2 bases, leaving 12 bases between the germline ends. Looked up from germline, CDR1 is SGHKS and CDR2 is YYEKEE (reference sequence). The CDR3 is CASSTGTSQETQYF. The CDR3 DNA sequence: TGTGCCAGCAGCACAGGGACTTCTCAAGAGACCCAGTACTTC.

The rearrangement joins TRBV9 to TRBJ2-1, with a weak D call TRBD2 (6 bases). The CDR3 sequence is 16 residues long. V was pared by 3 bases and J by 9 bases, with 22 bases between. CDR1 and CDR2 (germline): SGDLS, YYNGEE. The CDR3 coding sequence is TGTGCCAGCAGCGCCACGGACGGGAGAGATTTTGCTGAGCAGTTCTTC. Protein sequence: CASSATDGRDFAEQFF.

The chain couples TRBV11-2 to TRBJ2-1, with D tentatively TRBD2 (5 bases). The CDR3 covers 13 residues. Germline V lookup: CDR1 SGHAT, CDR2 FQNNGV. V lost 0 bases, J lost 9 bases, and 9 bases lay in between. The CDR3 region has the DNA TGTGCCAGCAGCTTAGATCGTCGGGGTGAGCAGTTCTTC. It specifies CASSLDRRGEQFF.

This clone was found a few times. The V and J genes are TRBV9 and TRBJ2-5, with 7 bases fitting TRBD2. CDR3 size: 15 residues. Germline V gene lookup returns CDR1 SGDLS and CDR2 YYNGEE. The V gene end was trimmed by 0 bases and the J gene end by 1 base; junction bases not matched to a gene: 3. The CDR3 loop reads CASSVAPGGQETQYF. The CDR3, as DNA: TGTGCCAGCAGCGTAGCGCCGGGGGGCCAAGAGACCCAGTACTTC.

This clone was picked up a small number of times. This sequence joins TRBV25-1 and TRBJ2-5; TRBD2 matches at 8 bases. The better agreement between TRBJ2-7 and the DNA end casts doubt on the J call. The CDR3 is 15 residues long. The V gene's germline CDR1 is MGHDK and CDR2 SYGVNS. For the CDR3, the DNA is TGTGCCAGCAGTGAGGTCGGGAGGGCGCGCTACGAGCAGTACTTC. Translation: CASSEVGRARYEQYF.

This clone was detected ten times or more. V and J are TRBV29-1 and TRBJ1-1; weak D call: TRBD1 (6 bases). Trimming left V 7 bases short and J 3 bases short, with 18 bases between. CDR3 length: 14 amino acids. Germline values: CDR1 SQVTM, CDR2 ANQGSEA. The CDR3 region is CSATGGGADTEAFF. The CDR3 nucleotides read TGCAGCGCCACAGGCGGGGGCGCGGACACTGAAGCTTTCTTT.

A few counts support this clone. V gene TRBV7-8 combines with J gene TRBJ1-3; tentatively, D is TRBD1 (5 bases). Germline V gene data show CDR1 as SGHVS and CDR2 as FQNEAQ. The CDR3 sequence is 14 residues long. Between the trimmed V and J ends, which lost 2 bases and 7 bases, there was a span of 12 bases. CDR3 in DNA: TGTGCCAGCAGCTTACTCAGGGTGGCGAACACCATATATTTT. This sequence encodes CASSLLRVANTIYF. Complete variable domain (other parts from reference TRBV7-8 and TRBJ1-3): GAGVSQSPRYKVAKRGQDVALRCDPISGHVSLFWYQQALGQGPEFLTYFQNEAQLDKSGLPSDRFFAERPEGSVSTLKIQRTQQEDSAVYLCASSLLRVANTIYFGEGSWLTVV.

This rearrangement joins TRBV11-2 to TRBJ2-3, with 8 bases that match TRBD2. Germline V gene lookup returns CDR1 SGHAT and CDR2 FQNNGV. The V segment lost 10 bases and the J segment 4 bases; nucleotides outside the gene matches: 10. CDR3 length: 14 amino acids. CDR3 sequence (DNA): TGTGCCATTCGGAAGGCGGGGGGCTCAGATACGCAGTATTTT. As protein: CAIRKAGGSDTQYF.

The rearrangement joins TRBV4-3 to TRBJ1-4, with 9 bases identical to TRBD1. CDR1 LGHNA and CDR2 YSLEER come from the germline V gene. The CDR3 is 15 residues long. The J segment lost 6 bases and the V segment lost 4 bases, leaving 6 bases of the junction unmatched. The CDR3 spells CASSPLTGGDEKLFF. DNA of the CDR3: TGCGCCAGCAGCCCCTTGACAGGGGGAGATGAAAAACTGTTTTTT.

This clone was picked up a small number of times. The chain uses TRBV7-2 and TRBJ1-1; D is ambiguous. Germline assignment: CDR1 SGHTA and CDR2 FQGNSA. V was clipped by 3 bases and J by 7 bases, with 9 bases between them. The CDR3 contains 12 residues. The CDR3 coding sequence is TGTGCCAGCAGCTTTAACCGGCGTGAAGCTTTCTTT. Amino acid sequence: CASSFNRREAFF.

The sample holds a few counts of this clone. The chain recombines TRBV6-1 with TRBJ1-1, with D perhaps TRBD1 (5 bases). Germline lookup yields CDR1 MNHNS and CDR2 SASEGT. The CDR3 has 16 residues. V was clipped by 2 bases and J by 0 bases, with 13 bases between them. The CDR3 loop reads CASSERGVPMNTEAFF. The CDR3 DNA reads TGTGCCAGCAGTGAAAGAGGGGTCCCAATGAACACTGAAGCTTTCTTT.

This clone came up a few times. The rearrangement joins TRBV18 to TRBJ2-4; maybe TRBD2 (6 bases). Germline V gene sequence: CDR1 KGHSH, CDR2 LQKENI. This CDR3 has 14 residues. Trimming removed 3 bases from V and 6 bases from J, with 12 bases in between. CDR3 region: CASSPQGLLNIQYF. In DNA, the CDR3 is TGTGCCAGCTCACCCCAGGGACTGTTAAACATTCAGTACTTC.

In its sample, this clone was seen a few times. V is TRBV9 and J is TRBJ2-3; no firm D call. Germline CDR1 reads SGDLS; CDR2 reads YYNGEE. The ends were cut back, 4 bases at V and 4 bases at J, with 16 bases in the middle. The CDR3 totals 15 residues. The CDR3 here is CASSQVGQYADTQYF. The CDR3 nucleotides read TGTGCCAGCAGCCAAGTAGGGCAGTACGCAGATACGCAGTATTTT.

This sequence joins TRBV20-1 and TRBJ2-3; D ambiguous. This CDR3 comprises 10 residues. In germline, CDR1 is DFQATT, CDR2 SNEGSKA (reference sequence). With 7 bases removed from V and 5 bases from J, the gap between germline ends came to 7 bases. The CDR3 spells CSVYGDTQYF. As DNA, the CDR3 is TGCAGTGTTTACGGAGATACGCAGTATTTT.

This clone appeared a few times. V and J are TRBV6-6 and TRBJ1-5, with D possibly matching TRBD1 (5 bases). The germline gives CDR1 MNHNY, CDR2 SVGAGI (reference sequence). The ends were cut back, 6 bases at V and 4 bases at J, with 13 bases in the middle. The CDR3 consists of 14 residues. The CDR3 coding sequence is TGTGCCAGCAGAGAAAGTGGGGGGAATCAGCCCCAGCATTTT. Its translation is CASRESGGNQPQHF.

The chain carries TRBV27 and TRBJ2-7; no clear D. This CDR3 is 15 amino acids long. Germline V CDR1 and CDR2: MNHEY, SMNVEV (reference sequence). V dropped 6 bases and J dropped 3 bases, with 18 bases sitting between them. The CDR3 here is CASSQSQGKGYEQYF. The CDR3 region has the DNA TGTGCCAGCAGCCAAAGCCAAGGGAAAGGCTACGAGCAGTACTTC.

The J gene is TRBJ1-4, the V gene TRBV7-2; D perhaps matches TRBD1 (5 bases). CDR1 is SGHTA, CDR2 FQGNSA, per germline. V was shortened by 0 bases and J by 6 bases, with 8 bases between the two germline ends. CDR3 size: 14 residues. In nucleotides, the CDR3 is TGTGCCAGCAGCTTAGCTAGGGGTGATGAAAAACTGTTTTTT. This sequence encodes CASSLARGDEKLFF.

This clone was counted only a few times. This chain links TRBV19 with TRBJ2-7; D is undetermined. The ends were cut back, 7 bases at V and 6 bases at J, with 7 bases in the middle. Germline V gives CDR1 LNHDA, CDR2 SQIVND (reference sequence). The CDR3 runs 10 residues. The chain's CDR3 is CASKWGEQYF. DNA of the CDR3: TGTGCCAGTAAGTGGGGCGAGCAGTACTTC.

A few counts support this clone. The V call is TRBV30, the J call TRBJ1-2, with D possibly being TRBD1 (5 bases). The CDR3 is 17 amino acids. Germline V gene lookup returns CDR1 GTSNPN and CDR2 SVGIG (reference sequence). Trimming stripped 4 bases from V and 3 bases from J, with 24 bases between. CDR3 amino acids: CAWTKQRTSGRHYGYTF. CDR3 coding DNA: TGTGCCTGGACTAAGCAACGGACTTCAGGGAGGCACTATGGCTACACCTTC.

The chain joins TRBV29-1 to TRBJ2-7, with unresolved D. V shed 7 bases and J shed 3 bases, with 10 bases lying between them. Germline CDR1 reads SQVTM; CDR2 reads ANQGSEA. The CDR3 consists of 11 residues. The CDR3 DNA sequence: TGCAGCGGACGTCCAGACTACGAGCAGTACTTC. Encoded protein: CSGRPDYEQYF.

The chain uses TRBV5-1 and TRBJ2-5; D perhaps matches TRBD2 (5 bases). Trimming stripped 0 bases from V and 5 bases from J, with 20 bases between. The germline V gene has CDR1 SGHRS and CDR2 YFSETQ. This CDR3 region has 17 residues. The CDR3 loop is CASSLDLATLPGETQYF. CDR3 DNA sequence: TGCGCCAGCAGCTTGGATTTAGCTACGCTCCCGGGGGAGACCCAGTACTTC.

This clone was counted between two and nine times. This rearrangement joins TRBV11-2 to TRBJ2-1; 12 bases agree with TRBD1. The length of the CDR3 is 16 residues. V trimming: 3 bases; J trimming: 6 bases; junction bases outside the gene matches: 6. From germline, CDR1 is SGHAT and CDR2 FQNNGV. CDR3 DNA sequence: TGTGCCAGCAGCTTGGGACAGGGGGCGGTTGGCAATGAGCAGTTCTTC. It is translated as CASSLGQGAVGNEQFF.

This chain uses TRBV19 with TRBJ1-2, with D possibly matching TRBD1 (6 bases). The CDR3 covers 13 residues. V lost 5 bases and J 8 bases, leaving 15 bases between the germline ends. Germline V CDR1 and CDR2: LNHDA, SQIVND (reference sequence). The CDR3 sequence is CASSFRQVIGYTF. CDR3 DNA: TGTGCCAGTAGTTTCCGACAGGTAATCGGCTACACCTTC.

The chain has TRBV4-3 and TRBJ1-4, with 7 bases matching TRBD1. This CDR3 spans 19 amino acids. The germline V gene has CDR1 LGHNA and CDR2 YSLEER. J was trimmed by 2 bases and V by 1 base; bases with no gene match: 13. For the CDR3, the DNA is TGCGCCAGCAGCCAAGGGGGACAGTCCCTCTTGGGGACTAATGAAAAACTGTTTTTT. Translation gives CASSQGGQSLLGTNEKLFF.

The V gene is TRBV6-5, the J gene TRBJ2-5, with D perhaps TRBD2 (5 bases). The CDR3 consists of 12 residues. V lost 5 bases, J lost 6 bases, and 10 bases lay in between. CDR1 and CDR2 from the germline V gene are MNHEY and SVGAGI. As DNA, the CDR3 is TGTGCCAGCAGTCTCCGCGGGCAGACCCAGTACTTC. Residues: CASSLRGQTQYF.

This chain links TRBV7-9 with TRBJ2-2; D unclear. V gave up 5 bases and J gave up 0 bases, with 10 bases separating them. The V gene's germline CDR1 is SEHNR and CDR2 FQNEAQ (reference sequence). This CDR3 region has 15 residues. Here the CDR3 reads CASSPASANTGELFF. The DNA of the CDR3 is TGTGCCAGCAGCCCGGCCTCCGCGAACACCGGGGAGCTGTTTTTT.

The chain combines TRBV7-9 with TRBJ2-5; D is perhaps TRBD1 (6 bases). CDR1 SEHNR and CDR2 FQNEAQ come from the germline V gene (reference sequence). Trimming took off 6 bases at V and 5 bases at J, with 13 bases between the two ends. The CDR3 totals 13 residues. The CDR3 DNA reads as TGTGCCAGCAGTCCGGTGAGGGGGGAGACCCAGTACTTC. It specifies CASSPVRGETQYF.